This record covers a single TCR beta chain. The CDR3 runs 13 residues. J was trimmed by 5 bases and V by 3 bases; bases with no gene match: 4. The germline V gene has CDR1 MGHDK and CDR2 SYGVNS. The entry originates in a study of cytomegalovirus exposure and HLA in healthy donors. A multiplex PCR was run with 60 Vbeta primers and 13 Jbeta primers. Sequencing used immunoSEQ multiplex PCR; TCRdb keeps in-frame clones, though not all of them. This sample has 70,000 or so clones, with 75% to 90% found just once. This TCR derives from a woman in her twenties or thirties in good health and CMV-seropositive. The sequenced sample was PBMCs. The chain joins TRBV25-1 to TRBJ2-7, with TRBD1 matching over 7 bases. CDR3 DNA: TGTGCCAGCAGTGACCGGGACAGCAACGAGCAGTACTTC. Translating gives CASSDRDSNEQYF.